A single sample is the source of the 25 T cell receptor beta chains below, sequenced in a study of post-analysis software for immune sequencing data. Overall study results and limits: Roughly five TRBV segments appeared more often in patients than in controls, and TRBV5-6, TRBV5-1 and TRBV20-1 were among these.

Presence of unique molecular identifiers characterized the TCR beta cDNA libraries. TCRdb called the PCR reads again in MiXCR, with one record for every CDR3 protein. The table records 350,000 to 500,000 distinct CDR3 sequences, 35% to 45% of them present only once. Their antigens are not known. The sequenced material came from blood. These TCRs come from a girl aged 2 to 9 with multiple sclerosis.

The chain combines TRBV7-6 with TRBJ2-1; D is uncertain. With the DNA end fitting TRBJ2-7 better, the J assignment may be wrong. There are 15 residues in the CDR3. Per the germline V gene, CDR1 is SGHVS and CDR2 is FNYEAQ. CDR3 residues: CASSLGLSSYNEQYF. The CDR3 DNA is TGTGCCAGCAGCTTAGGGCTAAGCTCCTACAATGAGCAGTACTTC.

This chain links TRBV6-5 with TRBJ1-1; D remains unclear. CDR1 and CDR2 from the germline V gene are MNHEY and SVGAGI. The CDR3 has 13 amino acids. Deletions cut 1 base from V and 10 bases from J, with 13 bases between. The CDR3 sequence is CASSYLRAPGAFF. CDR3 nucleotides: TGTGCCAGCAGTTACTTGCGTGCCCCCGGAGCTTTCTTT.

This clonotype was detected only a few times. The chain uses TRBV5-5 and TRBJ1-1; D perhaps matches TRBD1 (6 bases). From germline, CDR1 is SGHKS and CDR2 YYEKEE (reference sequence). This CDR3 comprises 11 residues. Between the trimmed V and J ends, which lost 4 bases and 8 bases, there was a span of 9 bases. The CDR3 bases are TGTGCCAGCAGCGTCGACAGGGAAGCTTTCTTT. Protein product: CASSVDREAFF.

On this clonotype itself: One junction end does not reproduce the germline sequence, and a read error may be involved. This rearrangement joins TRBV6-2 or TRBV6-3 to TRBJ2-3; D call uncertain. CDR1 is MNHEY and CDR2 is SVGEGT in the germline V gene. The CDR3 spans 12 residues. Here the CDR3 reads CACSRNTDTQYF. The CDR3 nucleotides read TGTGCCTGCAGTCGCAATACAGATACGCAGTATTTT.

This clonotype was observed a handful of times. V usage is TRBV20-1 and J usage is TRBJ2-5, with D perhaps matching TRBD2 (5 bases). Germline V lookup: CDR1 DFQATT, CDR2 SNEGSKA (reference sequence). This CDR3 is 16 amino acids long. Trimming cost V 3 bases and J 3 bases, with 20 bases left between them. CDR3 in amino acids: CSASPKSGAGKETQYF. DNA for the CDR3: TGCAGTGCTAGCCCTAAAAGCGGAGCCGGCAAAGAGACCCAGTACTTC.

This clonotype appeared a few times. The CDR3 nucleotides read TGTGCCAGCTCCGGGACGCAAATTCAGTACTTC. It translates to CASSGTQIQYF. The rearrangement uses TRBV12-3 or TRBV12-4 and TRBJ2-4; D may correspond to TRBD1 or TRBD2 (5 bases each). This CDR3 contains 11 residues. With 8 bases removed from V and 10 bases from J, the gap between germline ends came to 12 bases.

J is TRBJ1-2 and V is TRBV28, with D perhaps matching TRBD1 (5 bases). V was trimmed by 5 bases and J by 11 bases, leaving 15 bases between them. This CDR3 is 12 amino acids long. Germline loops: CDR1 MDHEN, CDR2 SYDVKM. DNA of the CDR3: TGTGCCAGCAGTCTCTTACATAGGGGATACACCTTC. This gives the protein CASSLLHRGYTF.

The chain links TRBV6-1 to TRBJ1-2; a possible D gene is TRBD1 (5 bases). The ends were cut back, 2 bases at V and 4 bases at J, with 14 bases in the middle. Germline lookup yields CDR1 MNHNS and CDR2 SASEGT. This CDR3 contains 15 residues. The CDR3 protein is CASSELAGEIYGYTF. The CDR3 DNA follows: TGTGCCAGCAGTGAACTCGCGGGGGAGATCTATGGCTACACCTTC.

J is TRBJ1-2 and V is TRBV6-2 or TRBV6-3; perhaps TRBD1 as D (6 bases). This CDR3 is 13 amino acids long. CDR1 and CDR2 (germline): MNHEY, SVGEGT. The germline V and J ends were trimmed by 6 bases and 4 bases, with 12 bases remaining between them. The CDR3 spells CASSRQGLYGYTF. The CDR3 DNA reads TGTGCCAGCAGCCGCCAGGGGCTCTATGGCTACACCTTC.

CDR3 region: CASSPMDRGYNQPQHF. The CDR3 nucleotides read TGTGCCAGCAGCCCCATGGACAGGGGTTACAATCAGCCCCAGCATTTT. This sequence joins TRBV5-5 and TRBJ1-5; 9 positions match TRBD1. V lost 4 bases and J lost 3; bases outside the gene matches: 8. CDR3 size: 16 residues. Germline CDR1 SGHKS, CDR2 YYEKEE (reference sequence). The full variable domain, with the rest looked up from reference TRBV5-5 and TRBJ1-5, is DAGVTQSPTHLIKTRGQQVTLRCSPISGHKSVSWYQQVLGQGPQFIFQYYEKEERGRGNFPDRFSARQFPNYSSELNVNALLLGDSALYLCASSPMDRGYNQPQHFGDGTRLSIL.

The chain links TRBV5-6 to TRBJ2-7; maybe TRBD2 (5 bases). V was trimmed by 0 bases and J by 2 bases, leaving 9 bases between them. The CDR3 covers 14 residues. In germline, CDR1 is SGHDT, CDR2 YYEEEE. CDR3 DNA sequence: TGTGCCAGCAGCTTGGGAGGGAAAGCCTACGAGCAGTACTTC. This encodes CASSLGGKAYEQYF. Based on the CDR3 plus reference TRBV5-6 and TRBJ2-7, the full variable domain is DAGVTQSPTHLIKTRGQQVTLRCSPKSGHDTVSWYQQALGQGPQFIFQYYEEEERQRGNFPDRFSGHQFPNYSSELNVNALLLGDSALYLCASSLGGKAYEQYFGPGTRLTVT.

This clonotype was observed a few times. CDR3 residues: CASSLALEGSPGYTF. CDR3 sequence (DNA): TGTGCCAGCAGCTTGGCCCTGGAGGGGTCCCCTGGCTACACCTTC. This sequence joins TRBV5-6 and TRBJ1-2; maybe TRBD1 (5 bases). CDR3 length equals 15 residues. V was pared by 0 bases and J by 7 bases, with 16 bases between. Germline V gene sequence: CDR1 SGHDT, CDR2 YYEEEE.

This clonotype came up many times. This chain joins TRBV27 and TRBJ2-7; 8 bases fit TRBD1. V lost 3 bases to trimming and J lost 3 bases; unmatched junction nucleotides: 1. Germline loops: CDR1 MNHEY, CDR2 SMNVEV (reference sequence). This CDR3 is built from 13 residues. Here the CDR3 reads CASSFGTGYEQYF. The CDR3 DNA sequence: TGTGCCAGCAGTTTCGGGACAGGCTACGAGCAGTACTTC.

This clonotype was seen a handful of times. The chain uses TRBV29-1 and TRBJ2-3, with D perhaps TRBD2 (6 bases). Germline values: CDR1 SQVTM, CDR2 ANQGSEA. V dropped 0 bases and J dropped 1 base, with 14 bases sitting between them. The CDR3 extends over 16 amino acids. Here the CDR3 DNA reads TGCAGCGTTGAAGATCTTCCGGGACTGGGCACAGATACGCAGTATTTT. Translated: CSVEDLPGLGTDTQYF.

V is TRBV6-5 and J is TRBJ2-3, with TRBD2 as a possible D gene (6 bases). The length of the CDR3 is 16 residues. V was pared by 5 bases and J by 5 bases, with 20 bases between. CDR1 and CDR2 (germline): MNHEY, SVGAGI. The CDR3 protein is CASSHLTGELGDTQYF. The CDR3 DNA is TGTGCCAGCAGTCACCTGACGGGGGAGTTGGGAGATACGCAGTATTTT.

In this sample, this clonotype turned up a few times. The chain combines TRBV3-1 with TRBJ2-3; D unclear. The CDR3 is 13 amino acids. Trimming shortened V by 3 bases and J by 6 bases, and 10 bases separated the two germline ends. Germline V gene lookup returns CDR1 LGHDT and CDR2 YNNKEL (reference sequence). The CDR3 bases are TGTGCCAGCAGCCATCGGCGGTCCGATACGCAGTATTTT. Protein sequence: CASSHRRSDTQYF.

This clonotype has just a few counts. The chain recombines TRBV5-5 with TRBJ2-2; 8 bases are shared with TRBD2. This CDR3 is built from 18 residues. V trimming: 4 bases; J trimming: 3 bases; junction bases outside the gene matches: 14. Germline-derived CDR1 and CDR2 are SGHKS and YYEKEE (reference sequence). The CDR3 DNA follows: TGTGCCAGCAGCCCCGGGGGGGGCTCTGGTCGGTACACCGGGGAGCTGTTTTTT. Its protein is CASSPGGGSGRYTGELFF.

The chain uses TRBV13 and TRBJ2-2; the D call may be TRBD1 or TRBD2 (6 bases each). Germline CDR1 is PRHDT and CDR2 is FYEKMQ (reference sequence). This CDR3 is built from 16 residues. The ends were cut back, 4 bases at V and 5 bases at J, with 17 bases in the middle. In DNA, the CDR3 is TGTGCCAGCAGCTCCAGTTGGGGGGCCGAAACCGGGGAGCTGTTTTTT. This sequence encodes CASSSSWGAETGELFF.

This clonotype turned up a few times. The chain is built from TRBV28 and TRBJ2-6; D call uncertain. Trimming left V 6 bases short and J 0 bases short, with 12 bases between. CDR3 length equals 16 residues. CDR1 is MDHEN, CDR2 SYDVKM, per germline. CDR3 sequence reads: CASSPDAYSGANVLTF. CDR3 coding DNA: TGTGCCAGCAGCCCGGACGCTTACTCTGGGGCCAACGTCCTGACTTTC.

Only a few counts were recorded for this clonotype. The chain joins TRBV10-3 to TRBJ2-1, with D unclear. Trimming left V 6 bases short and J 10 bases short, with 10 bases between. This CDR3 region has 11 residues. CDR1 is ENHRY and CDR2 is SYGVKD in the germline V gene. CDR3 sequence: CAIRIGYEQFF. DNA of the CDR3: TGTGCCATCAGGATAGGATACGAGCAGTTCTTC.

The V call is TRBV9, the J call TRBJ2-1; D remains unclear. With 1 base removed from V and 3 bases from J, the gap between germline ends came to 17 bases. Germline CDR1 is SGDLS and CDR2 is YYNGEE. The CDR3 extends over 17 amino acids. The CDR3 sequence is CASSVSERRLNYNEQFF. In DNA form, the CDR3 reads TGTGCCAGCAGCGTATCAGAGCGAAGGTTGAACTACAATGAGCAGTTCTTC. The whole variable domain, remainder taken from reference TRBV9 and TRBJ2-1, is DSGVTQTPKHLITATGQRVTLRCSPRSGDLSVYWYQQSLDQGLQFLIQYYNGEERAKGNILERFSAQQFPDLHSELNLSSLELGDSALYFCASSVSERRLNYNEQFFGPGTRLTVL.

Only one count was recorded for this clonotype. The chain uses TRBV20-1 and TRBJ2-7; 9 bases match TRBD2. The length of the CDR3 is 14 residues. The J segment lost 5 bases and the V segment lost 3 bases, leaving 8 bases of the junction unmatched. Germline V lookup: CDR1 DFQATT, CDR2 SNEGSKA (reference sequence). The CDR3 loop reads CSARDSGRSDEQYF. The CDR3 region has the DNA TGCAGTGCTAGGGACAGCGGGAGGAGCGACGAGCAGTACTTC.

The chain is built from TRBV7-3 and TRBJ1-2, with 12 bases that match TRBD1. CDR3 length: 18 residues. CDR1 SGHTA and CDR2 FQGTGA come from the germline V gene. Losses at the gene ends were 4 bases for V and 1 base for J; bases not matched to a gene: 10. CDR3 nucleotides: TGTGCCAGCAGCTCCTTTCCGGGACAGGGGGCAAATAACTATGGCTACACCTTC. Its protein product is CASSSFPGQGANNYGYTF. Variable domain in full (rest from reference TRBV7-3 and TRBJ1-2): GAGVSQTPSNKVTEKGKYVELRCDPISGHTALYWYRQSLGQGPEFLIYFQGTGAADDSGLPNDRFFAVRPEGSVSTLKIQRTERGDSAVYLCASSSFPGQGANNYGYTFGSGTRLTVV.

The rearrangement links TRBV7-3 to TRBJ2-4; TRBD2 agrees at 12 bases. The DNA end favors TRBJ2-7, so the J call may be wrong. Germline assignment: CDR1 SGHTA and CDR2 FQGTGA. CDR3 length: 16 residues. The CDR3 region is CASSLGRTSGAYEQYF. In DNA form, the CDR3 reads TGTGCCAGCAGCTTGGGGCGGACTAGCGGGGCTTACGAGCAGTACTTC.

This chain joins TRBV5-5 and TRBJ2-1, with D perhaps TRBD1 (5 bases). V was trimmed by 0 bases and J by 7 bases, leaving 17 bases between them. Germline CDR1 SGHKS, CDR2 YYEKEE (reference sequence). This CDR3 contains 16 residues. CDR3 in DNA: TGTGCCAGCAGCTTGGCCAGGGCTAGAATATTAAATGAGCAGTTCTTC. Its translation: CASSLARARILNEQFF. The variable domain in full, with the rest retrieved from reference TRBV5-5 and TRBJ2-1, is DAGVTQSPTHLIKTRGQQVTLRCSPISGHKSVSWYQQVLGQGPQFIFQYYEKEERGRGNFPDRFSARQFPNYSSELNVNALLLGDSALYLCASSLARARILNEQFFGPGTRLTVL.